The subject of this entry is one T cell receptor beta chain. Its antigen is still unknown. J was trimmed by 9 bases and V by 1 base; bases with no gene match: 12. In germline, CDR1 is LGHNA, CDR2 YNFKEQ. This CDR3 region has 17 residues. The sample belongs to a study of blood T cells in healthy people across ages. Study-wide results and caveats: Older age coincided with a roughly linear decline in TCR beta diversity per million T cells. No one knew whether donors had CMV, which possibly confounded expanded clonotype changes.

The second PCR ran about 6 to 12 cycles with a sample-barcoded 5' primer and J-beta primers. From the 5' RACE reads, TCRdb called clonotypes with MiXCR, one entry per CDR3 protein. The sample records about 830,000 distinct CDR3 sequences, approximately 59% being singletons. The sequence came from a man under 40 in good health. The sequencing sample was made of blood. The genes are TRBV4-2 and TRBJ2-1; 10 bases are a match to TRBD2. The CDR3 bases are TGTGCCAGCAGCCAAGTCGAACTAGCGGGGCTACTGGGTGAGCAGTTCTTC. It is translated as CASSQVELAGLLGEQFF.